This T cell receptor beta chain is from a study of OX40 agonist ivuxolimab in advanced cancers. Study details: A diagnosis of hepatocellular carcinoma, melanoma, renal cell or head and neck cancer was present in dose-escalation patients. Three patients had partial responses: one hepatocellular carcinoma, two cutaneous melanoma. The study's findings and limits: The study observed clonal expansion of CD4+ and CD8+ blood T cells by week 6 at 0.1 to 3.0 mg/kg. Expanded clones belonging to CD8+ T cells outnumbered, on average, those of CD4+.

A remark on this clone: Its target is not known.

The ends were cut back, 7 bases at V and 4 bases at J, with 17 bases in the middle. This CDR3 contains 15 residues. Germline CDR1 and CDR2: PRHDT and FYEKMQ (reference sequence). Clones were read by immunoSEQ multiplex PCR, and TCRdb kept only the in-frame ones, dropping some. The sample records around 40,000 clones, roughly 84% being singletons. The TCR was taken from an adult with an advanced solid tumor such as melanoma, head and neck, liver or kidney cancer. The specimen was CD4+ or CD8+ T cells sorted from blood, collected in a trial of the OX40 agonist ivuxolimab. This chain uses TRBV13 with TRBJ1-3; TRBD1 might be the D (5 bases). CDR3 region: CASNGGPTDGNTIYF. In DNA, the CDR3 is TGTGCCAGCAACGGGGGACCAACGGACGGAAACACCATATATTTT.